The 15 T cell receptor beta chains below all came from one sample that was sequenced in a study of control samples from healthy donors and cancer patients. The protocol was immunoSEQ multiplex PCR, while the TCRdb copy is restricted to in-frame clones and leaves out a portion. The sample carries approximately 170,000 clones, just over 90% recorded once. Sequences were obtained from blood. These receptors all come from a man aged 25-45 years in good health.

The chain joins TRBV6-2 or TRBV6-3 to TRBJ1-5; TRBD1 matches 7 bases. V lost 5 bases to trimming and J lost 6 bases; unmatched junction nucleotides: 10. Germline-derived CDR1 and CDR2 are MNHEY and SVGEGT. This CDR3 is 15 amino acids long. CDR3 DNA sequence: TGTGCCAGCAGTGACCAAACAGGGGTGGGTCAGCCCCAGCATTTT. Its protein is CASSDQTGVGQPQHF.

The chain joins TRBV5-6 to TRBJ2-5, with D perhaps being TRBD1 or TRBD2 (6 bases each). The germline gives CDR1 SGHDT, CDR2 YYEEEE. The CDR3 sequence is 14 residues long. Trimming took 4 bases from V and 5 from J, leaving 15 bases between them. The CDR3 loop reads CASSTRRGGETQYF. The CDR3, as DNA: TGTGCCAGCAGCACCCGAAGAGGGGGGGAGACCCAGTACTTC. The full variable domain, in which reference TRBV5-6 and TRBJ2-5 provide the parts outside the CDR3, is DAGVTQSPTHLIKTRGQQVTLRCSPKSGHDTVSWYQQALGQGPQFIFQYYEEEERQRGNFPDRFSGHQFPNYSSELNVNALLLGDSALYLCASSTRRGGETQYFGPGTRLLVL.

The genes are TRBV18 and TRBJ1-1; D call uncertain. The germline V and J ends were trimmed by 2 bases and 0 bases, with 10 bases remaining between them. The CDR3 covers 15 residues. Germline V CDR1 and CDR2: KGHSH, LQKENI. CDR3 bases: TGTGCCAGCTCACCAAGGCCTGACGTGAACACTGAAGCTTTCTTT. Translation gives CASSPRPDVNTEAFF.

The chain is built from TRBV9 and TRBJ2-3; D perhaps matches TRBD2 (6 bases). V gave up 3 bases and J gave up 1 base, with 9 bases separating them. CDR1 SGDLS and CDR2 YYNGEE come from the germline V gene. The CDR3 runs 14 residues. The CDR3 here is CASSESGGTDTQYF. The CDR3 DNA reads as TGTGCCAGCAGCGAATCGGGGGGCACAGATACGCAGTATTTT.

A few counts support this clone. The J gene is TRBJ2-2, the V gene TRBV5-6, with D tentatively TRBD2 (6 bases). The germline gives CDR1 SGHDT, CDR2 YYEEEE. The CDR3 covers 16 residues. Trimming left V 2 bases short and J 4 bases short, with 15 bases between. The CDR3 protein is CASSFAQTRGTGELFF. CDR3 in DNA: TGTGCCAGCAGCTTTGCCCAGACTAGGGGCACCGGGGAGCTGTTTTTT.

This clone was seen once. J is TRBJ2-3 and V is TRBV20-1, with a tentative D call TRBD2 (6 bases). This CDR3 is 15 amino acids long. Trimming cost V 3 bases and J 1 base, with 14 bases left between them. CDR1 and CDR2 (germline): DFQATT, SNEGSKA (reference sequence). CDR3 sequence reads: CSASVAGKRTDTQYF. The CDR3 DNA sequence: TGCAGTGCTAGTGTGGCGGGGAAACGCACAGATACGCAGTATTTT.

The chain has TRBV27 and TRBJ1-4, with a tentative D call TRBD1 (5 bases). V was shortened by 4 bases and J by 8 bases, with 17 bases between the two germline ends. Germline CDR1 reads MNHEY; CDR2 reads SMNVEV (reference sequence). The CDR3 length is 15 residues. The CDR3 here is CASSSSGGVWEKLFF. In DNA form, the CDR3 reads TGTGCCAGCAGTTCCTCGGGGGGGGTATGGGAAAAACTGTTTTTT.

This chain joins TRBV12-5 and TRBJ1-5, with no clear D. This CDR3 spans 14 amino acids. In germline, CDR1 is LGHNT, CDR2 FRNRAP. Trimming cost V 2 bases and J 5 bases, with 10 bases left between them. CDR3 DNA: TGTGCTAGTGGTTTGCCAGCTGGGGATCAGCCCCAGCATTTT. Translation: CASGLPAGDQPQHF.

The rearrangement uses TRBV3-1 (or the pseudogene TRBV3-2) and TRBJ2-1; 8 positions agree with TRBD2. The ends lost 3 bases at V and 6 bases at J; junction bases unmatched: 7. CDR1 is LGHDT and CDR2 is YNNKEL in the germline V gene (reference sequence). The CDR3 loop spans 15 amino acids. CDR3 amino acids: CASSHTMTSANEQFF. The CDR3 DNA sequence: TGTGCCAGCAGCCACACGATGACTAGCGCCAATGAGCAGTTCTTC.

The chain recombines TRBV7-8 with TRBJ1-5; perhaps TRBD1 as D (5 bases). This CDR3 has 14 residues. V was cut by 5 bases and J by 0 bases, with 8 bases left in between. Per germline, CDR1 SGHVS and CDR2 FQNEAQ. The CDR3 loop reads CASSLRGSNQPQHF. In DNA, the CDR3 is TGTGCCAGCAGCCTAAGGGGTAGCAATCAGCCCCAGCATTTT.

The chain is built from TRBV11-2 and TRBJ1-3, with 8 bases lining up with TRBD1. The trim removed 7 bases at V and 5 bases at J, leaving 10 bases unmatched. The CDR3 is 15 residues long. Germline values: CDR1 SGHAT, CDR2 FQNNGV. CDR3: CASTPRTGTRNTIYF. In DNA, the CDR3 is TGTGCCAGCACCCCCAGGACAGGGACGAGAAACACCATATATTTT.

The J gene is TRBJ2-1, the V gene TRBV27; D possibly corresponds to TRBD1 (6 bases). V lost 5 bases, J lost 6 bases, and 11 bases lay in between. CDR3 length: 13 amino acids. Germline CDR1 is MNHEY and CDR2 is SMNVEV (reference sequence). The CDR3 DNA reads TGTGCCAGCAGTCATGACAGGATCAATGAGCAGTTCTTC. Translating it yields CASSHDRINEQFF.

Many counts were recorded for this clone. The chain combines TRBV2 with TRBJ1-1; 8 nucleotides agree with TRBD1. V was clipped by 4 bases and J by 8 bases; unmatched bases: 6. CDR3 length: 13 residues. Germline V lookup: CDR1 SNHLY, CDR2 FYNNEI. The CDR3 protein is CASSGRQGKEAFF. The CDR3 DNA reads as TGTGCCAGCAGTGGTCGACAGGGGAAAGAAGCTTTCTTT.

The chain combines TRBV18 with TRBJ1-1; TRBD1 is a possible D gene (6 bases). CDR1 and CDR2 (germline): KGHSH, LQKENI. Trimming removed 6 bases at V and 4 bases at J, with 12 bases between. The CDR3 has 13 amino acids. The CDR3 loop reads CASSLGTRTEAFF. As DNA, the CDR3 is TGTGCCAGCTCCCTCGGGACACGCACTGAAGCTTTCTTT.

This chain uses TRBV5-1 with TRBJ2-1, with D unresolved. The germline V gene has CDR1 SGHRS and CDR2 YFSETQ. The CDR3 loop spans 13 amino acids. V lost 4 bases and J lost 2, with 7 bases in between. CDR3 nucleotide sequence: TGCGCCAGCAGCAGGGAACCCTACAATGAGCAGTTCTTC. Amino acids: CASSREPYNEQFF.